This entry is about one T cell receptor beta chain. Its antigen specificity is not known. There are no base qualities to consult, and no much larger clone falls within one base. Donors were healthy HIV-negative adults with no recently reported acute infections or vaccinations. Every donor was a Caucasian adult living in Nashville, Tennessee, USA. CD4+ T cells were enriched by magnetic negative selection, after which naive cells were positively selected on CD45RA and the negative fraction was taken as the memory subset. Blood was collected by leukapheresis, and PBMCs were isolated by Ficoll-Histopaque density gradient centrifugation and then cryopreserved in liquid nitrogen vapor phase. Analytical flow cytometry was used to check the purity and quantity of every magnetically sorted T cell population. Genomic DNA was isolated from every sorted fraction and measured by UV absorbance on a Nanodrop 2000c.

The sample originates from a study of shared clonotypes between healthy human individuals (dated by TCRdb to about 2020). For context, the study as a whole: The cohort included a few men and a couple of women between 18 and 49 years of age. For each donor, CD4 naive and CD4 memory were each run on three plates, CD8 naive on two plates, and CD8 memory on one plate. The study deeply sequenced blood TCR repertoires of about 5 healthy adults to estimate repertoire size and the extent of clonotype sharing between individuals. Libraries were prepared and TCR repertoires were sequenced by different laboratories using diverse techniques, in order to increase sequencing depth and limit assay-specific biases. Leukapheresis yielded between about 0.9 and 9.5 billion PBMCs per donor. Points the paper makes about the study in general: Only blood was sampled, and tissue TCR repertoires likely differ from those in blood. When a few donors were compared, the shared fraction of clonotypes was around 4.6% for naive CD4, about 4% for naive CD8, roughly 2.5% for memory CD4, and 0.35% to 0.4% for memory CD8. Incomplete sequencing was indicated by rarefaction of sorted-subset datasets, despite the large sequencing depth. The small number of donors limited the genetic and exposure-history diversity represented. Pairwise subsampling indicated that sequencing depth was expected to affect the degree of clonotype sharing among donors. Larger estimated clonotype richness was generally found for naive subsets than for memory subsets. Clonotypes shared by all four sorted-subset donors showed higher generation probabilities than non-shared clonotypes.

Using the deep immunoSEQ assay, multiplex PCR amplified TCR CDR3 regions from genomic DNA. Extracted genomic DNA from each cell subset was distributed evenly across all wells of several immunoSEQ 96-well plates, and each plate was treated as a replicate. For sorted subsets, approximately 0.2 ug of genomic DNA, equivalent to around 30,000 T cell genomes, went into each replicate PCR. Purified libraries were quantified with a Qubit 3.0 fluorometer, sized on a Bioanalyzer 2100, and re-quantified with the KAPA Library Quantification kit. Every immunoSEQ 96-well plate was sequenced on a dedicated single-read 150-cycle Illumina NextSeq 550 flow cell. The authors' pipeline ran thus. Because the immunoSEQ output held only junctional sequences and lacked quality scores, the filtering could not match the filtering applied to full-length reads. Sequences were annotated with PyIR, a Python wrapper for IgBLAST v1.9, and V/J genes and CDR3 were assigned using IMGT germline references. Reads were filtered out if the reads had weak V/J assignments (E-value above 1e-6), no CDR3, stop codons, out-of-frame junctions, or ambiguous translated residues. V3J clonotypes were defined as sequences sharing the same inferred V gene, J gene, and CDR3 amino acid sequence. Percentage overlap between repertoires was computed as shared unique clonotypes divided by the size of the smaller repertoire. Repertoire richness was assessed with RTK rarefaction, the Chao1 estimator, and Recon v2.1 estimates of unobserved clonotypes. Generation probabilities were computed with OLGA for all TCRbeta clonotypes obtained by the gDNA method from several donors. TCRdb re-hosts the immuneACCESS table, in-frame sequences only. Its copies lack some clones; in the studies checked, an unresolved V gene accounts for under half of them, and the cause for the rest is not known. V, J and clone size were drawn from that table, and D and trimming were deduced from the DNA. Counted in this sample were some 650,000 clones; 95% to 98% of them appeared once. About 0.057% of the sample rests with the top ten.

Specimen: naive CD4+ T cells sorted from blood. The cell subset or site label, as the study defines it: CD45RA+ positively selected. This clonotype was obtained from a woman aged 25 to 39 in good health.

The DNA is TGTGCCATCAGTGAGTGGGCTAGACAAGAGACCCAGTACTTC. Translation gives CAISEWARQETQYF. The V and J genes are TRBV10-3 and TRBJ2-5, with the D gene not confidently named. V is cut by 1 base and J by 2 bases, and the space between the germline ends is 8 bases. There are 14 amino acids in the CDR3, from cysteine to phenylalanine inclusive. Only the CDR3 part of the read is kept: 42 bases, read in frame from the first base. The germline V gene provides CDR1 ENHRY and CDR2 SYGVKD.